Below, 2 T cell receptor beta chains from the same sample are listed, as sequenced in a study of blood T cell repertoires in COVID-19. Profiled with immunoSEQ multiplex PCR; TCRdb holds only in-frame clones, not every one. The table has 650,000 to 800,000 clones, about nine tenths seen once. The sample comprised peripheral blood. These receptors were taken from a young woman with acute or convalescent COVID-19.

J is TRBJ1-1 and V is TRBV2, with a possible D match to TRBD1 (6 bases). Trimming left V 2 bases short and J 6 bases short, with 13 bases between. The CDR3 runs to 14 residues. Germline lookup yields CDR1 SNHLY and CDR2 FYNNEI. The CDR3 spells CASSEKGGNAEAFF. The CDR3, as DNA: TGTGCCAGCAGTGAAAAAGGGGGTAATGCTGAAGCTTTCTTT.

The chain combines TRBV2 with TRBJ2-5; tentatively, D is TRBD1 (5 bases). Germline CDR1 SNHLY, CDR2 FYNNEI. Trimming shortened V by 2 bases and J by 5 bases, and 12 bases separated the two germline ends. The CDR3 is 14 residues long. The CDR3: CASSESRVVETQYF. CDR3 bases: TGTGCCAGCAGTGAATCCAGGGTAGTTGAGACCCAGTACTTC. Full variable domain (missing parts from reference TRBV2 and TRBJ2-5): EPEVTQTPSHQVTQMGQEVILRCVPISNHLYFYWYRQILGQKVEFLVSFYNNEISEKSEIFDDQFSVERPDGSNFTLKIRSTKLEDSAMYFCASSESRVVETQYFGPGTRLLVL.